These 7 T cell receptor beta chains originate from one sample sequenced in a study of human T cells and chemical hapten exposure. Unfractionated whole blood yielded the extracted total RNA. TCRdb re-called the 5' RACE reads with MiXCR, one entry per CDR3 protein. Here the sample spans roughly 110,000 distinct CDR3 sequences, around a fifth being singletons. Every receptor here comes from a human donor in good health.

This clonotype was observed a single time. The chain is built from TRBV6-5 and TRBJ1-1; D perhaps matches TRBD1 (6 bases). Germline CDR1 and CDR2: MNHEY and SVGAGI. V lost 4 bases and J 3 bases, leaving 9 bases between the germline ends. There are 13 residues in the CDR3. The CDR3 DNA follows: TGTGCCAGCAGTTGGAACAGGGACACTGAAGCTTTCTTT. Protein product: CASSWNRDTEAFF.

V is TRBV7-2 and J is TRBJ1-6, with 7 bases lining up with TRBD1. Looked up from germline, CDR1 is SGHTA and CDR2 is FQGNSA. CDR3 length: 16 amino acids. V dropped 1 base and J dropped 4; count of bases not matched to a gene: 4. The CDR3 sequence: CASSLVGTEYNSPLHF. The DNA for the CDR3 is TGTGCCAGCAGCTTAGTTGGGACAGAGTATAATTCACCCCTCCACTTT. Supplemented by reference TRBV7-2 and TRBJ1-6, the full variable domain reads GAGVSQSPSNKVTEKGKDVELRCDPISGHTALYWYRQSLGQGLEFLIYFQGNSAPDKSGLPSDRFSAERTGGSVSTLTIQRTQQEDSAVYLCASSLVGTEYNSPLHFGNGTRLTVT.

The chain employs TRBV11-1 and TRBJ2-3; 9 bases are a match to TRBD1. The V and J ends lost 6 bases and 4 bases, in that order; junction bases with no gene match: 8. The CDR3 consists of 15 residues. CDR1 is SGHAT and CDR2 is FQDESV in the germline V gene (reference sequence). The CDR3 region is CASSLQGAVADTQYF. CDR3 nucleotide sequence: TGTGCCAGCAGTTTACAGGGGGCAGTTGCAGATACGCAGTATTTT.

This clonotype came up many times. This chain's CDR3 is CASSPPNRAPYGYTF. CDR3 nucleotides: TGTGCCAGCAGCCCTCCGAACAGGGCTCCCTATGGCTACACCTTC. The chain recombines TRBV7-8 with TRBJ1-2, with D possibly TRBD1 on 6 matching bases. This CDR3 spans 15 amino acids. Trimming stripped 5 bases from V and 4 bases from J, with 17 bases between. Germline lookup yields CDR1 SGHVS and CDR2 FQNEAQ.

The chain has TRBV4-2 and TRBJ1-3, with D tentatively TRBD1 (5 bases). The CDR3 extends over 15 amino acids. Germline loops: CDR1 LGHNA, CDR2 YNFKEQ. Trimming left V 0 bases short and J 4 bases short, with 10 bases between. The CDR3 DNA sequence: TGTGCCAGCAGCCAAGATTGGGGGTCCGGAAACACCATATATTTT. This gives the protein CASSQDWGSGNTIYF.

The chain recombines TRBV5-1 with TRBJ2-2, with TRBD2 as a possible D gene (6 bases). Trimming removed 5 bases from V and 8 bases from J, with 22 bases in between. Per the germline V gene, CDR1 is SGHRS and CDR2 is YFSETQ. The CDR3 consists of 16 residues. DNA of the CDR3: TGCGCCAGCAGTTTACCCCGGGACTCCCGAAGGGGGGAGCTGTTTTTT. Translated: CASSLPRDSRRGELFF.

The chain is built from TRBV18 and TRBJ2-7, with a weak D call TRBD2 (6 bases). Germline V lookup: CDR1 KGHSH, CDR2 LQKENI. V gave up 3 bases and J gave up 4 bases, with 13 bases separating them. The CDR3 consists of 14 residues. Here the CDR3 reads CASSPAGGRYEQYF. The DNA for the CDR3 is TGTGCCAGCTCACCCGCCGGGGGAAGGTACGAGCAGTACTTC.